This is a list of T cell receptor beta chains from one sample in a study of T cells in localized non-small cell lung cancer. Clones were read by immunoSEQ multiplex PCR, and TCRdb kept only the in-frame ones, dropping some. Of about 14,000 clones listed, approximately 85% are singletons. The sequenced sample was peripheral blood, obtained before any cancer treatment. These receptors were collected from a female donor over 55 with stage I squamous cell lung carcinoma. CDR3s include the opening cysteine and the closing phenylalanine or tryptophan. Fields, in order: clone size, D gene, V gene, J gene, CDR3 protein, CDR3 DNA. D genes are given only for firm matches. Expanded clones are given a class, and other clones once, few, many or no size at all.

.,TRBD1,TRBV18,TRBJ1-1,CASSPPRQGIVTEAFF,TGTGCCAGCTCACCACCACGACAGGGAATAGTCACTGAAGCTTTCTTT
.,.,TRBV5-4,TRBJ1-2,CASSSDSYGYTF,TGTGCCAGCAGCTCTGACAGCTATGGCTACACCTTC
.,.,TRBV11-2,TRBJ1-4,CASSLTPVTNEKLFF,TGTGCCAGCAGCCTTACCCCAGTCACTAATGAAAAACTGTTTTTT
.,TRBD1,TRBV18,TRBJ2-6,CASSFPDRGVAGANVLTF,TGTGCCAGCTCATTCCCGGACAGGGGAGTCGCTGGGGCCAACGTCCTGACTTTC
.,.,TRBV5-1,TRBJ1-1,CASSLASNTEAFF,TGCGCCAGCAGCTTGGCCTCGAACACTGAAGCTTTCTTT
few,.,TRBV28,TRBJ1-1,CAILPSGVIPHEAFF,TGTGCCATCTTACCTTCGGGGGTAATCCCTCATGAAGCTTTCTTT
once,.,TRBV6-5,TRBJ1-4,CASSRDRAKLFF,TGTGCCAGCAGCCGCGACCGGGCAAAACTGTTTTTT
.,.,TRBV5-4,TRBJ2-2,CASSLQPRTRELFF,TGTGCCAGCAGCCTGCAGCCCCGCACCCGGGAGCTGTTTTTT
.,.,TRBV7-2,TRBJ1-1,CASSRAVNTEAFF,TGTGCCAGCAGCAGAGCCGTGAACACTGAAGCTTTCTTT
.,.,TRBV6-5,TRBJ2-2,CASSYLGVGELFF,TGTGCCAGCAGTTACCTGGGCGTCGGGGAGCTGTTTTTT
few,.,TRBV30,TRBJ1-1,CAWVLNTEAFF,TGTGCCTGGGTTCTTAACACTGAAGCTTTCTTT
once,TRBD1,TRBV5-1,TRBJ1-2,CASSLYDRDYGYTF,TGCGCCAGCAGCTTGTATGACAGGGACTATGGCTACACCTTC
few,.,TRBV4-2,TRBJ1-1,CASSHAVGRGATEAFF,TGTGCCAGCAGCCACGCAGTTGGACGGGGGGCGACTGAAGCTTTCTTT
.,TRBD1,TRBV7-6,TRBJ1-4,CASSPYLRGSNEKLFF,TGTGCCAGCAGCCCCTACCTCAGGGGGTCTAATGAAAAACTGTTTTTT
.,TRBD1,TRBV30,TRBJ1-5,CAWSGQGNQPQHF,TGTGCCTGGAGTGGACAGGGAAATCAGCCCCAGCATTTT
.,TRBD1,TRBV28,TRBJ2-7,CASRGTGDSYEQYF,TGTGCCAGCAGGGGGACAGGGGACTCCTACGAGCAGTACTTC
once,.,TRBV7-8,TRBJ2-7,CASSLEDRNYEQYF,TGTGCCAGCAGCTTAGAGGATAGAAACTACGAGCAGTACTTC
.,.,TRBV7-3,TRBJ1-1,CASSPRAGMNTEAFF,TGTGCCAGCAGCCCCCGGGCAGGGATGAACACTGAAGCTTTCTTT
.,.,TRBV7-9,TRBJ1-2,CASSSRGSYGYTF,TGTGCCAGCAGCTCCCGCGGGAGCTATGGCTACACCTTC
.,.,TRBV30,TRBJ2-3,CAWSVGGEDTQYF,TGTGCCTGGAGTGTAGGGGGAGAAGATACGCAGTATTTT
.,TRBD2,TRBV27,TRBJ2-1,CASSSSAGVNEQFF,TGTGCCAGCAGTTCGTCGGCGGGAGTGAATGAGCAGTTCTTC
once,.,TRBV30,TRBJ2-2,CAWSKKETNTGELFF,TGTGCCTGGAGTAAGAAAGAAACGAACACCGGGGAGCTGTTTTTT
.,.,TRBV28,TRBJ1-5,CASSLDQPQHF,TGTGCCAGCAGTTTGGATCAGCCCCAGCATTTT
.,TRBD1,TRBV4-3,TRBJ1-2,CASSQEGQNIYGYTF,TGCGCCAGCAGCCAAGAGGGACAGAACATCTATGGCTACACCTTC
.,.,TRBV25-1,TRBJ2-1,CASSEMWEAYNEQFF,TGTGCCAGCAGTGAAATGTGGGAGGCCTACAATGAGCAGTTCTTC
.,.,TRBV27,TRBJ2-3,CASSLTRLTDTQYF,TGTGCCAGCAGTTTAACCAGACTCACAGATACGCAGTATTTT
few,.,TRBV5-4,TRBJ1-3,CASSLGAGPGNTIYF,TGTGCCAGCAGCTTGGGAGCAGGACCTGGAAACACCATATATTTT
once,.,TRBV4-1,TRBJ2-1,CASSQVTRYNEQFF,TGCGCCAGCAGCCAAGTAACTCGATACAATGAGCAGTTCTTC
.,.,TRBV28,TRBJ2-3,CASSQRSTDTQYF,TGTGCCAGCAGCCAGCGGAGCACAGATACGCAGTATTTT